The 12 T cell receptor beta chains reported below all come from one sample, sequenced in a study of T cell responses to AZD1222 COVID-19 vaccine. Only in-frame clones appear in the TCRdb table, and some are missing; sequencing was by immunoSEQ multiplex PCR. The sample includes 100,000 to 150,000 clones, around 90% of them seen just once. Sequenced here: peripheral blood, sampled on day 0 of AZD1222 vaccination. The receptors were gathered from an adult in good health.

The rearrangement links TRBV19 to TRBJ1-2, with 7 bases identical to TRBD1. Germline CDR1 LNHDA, CDR2 SQIVND (reference sequence). V lost 6 bases, J lost 5 bases, and 6 bases stayed unmatched. The CDR3 spans 13 residues. The CDR3 coding sequence is TGTGCCAGTAGCGACAGGGCGAGGTATGGCTACACCTTC. It specifies CASSDRARYGYTF.

The rearrangement joins TRBV29-1 to TRBJ2-1, with 13 bases matching TRBD2. The CDR3 has 15 residues. CDR1 and CDR2 from the germline V gene are SQVTM and ANQGSEA. V lost 4 bases and J lost 7; bases outside the gene matches: 7. CDR3 in DNA: TGCAGCGTTGTCCCGACTAGCGGGAGGCTGAATGAGCAGTTCTTC. Its protein is CSVVPTSGRLNEQFF.

This clone was detected only once. CDR3 protein: CASSEYWVRPTDTQYF. The CDR3 bases are TGTGCCAGCAGTGAATATTGGGTTAGGCCGACAGATACGCAGTATTTT. This chain connects TRBV6-1 to TRBJ2-3, with D hard to call. V was clipped by 2 bases and J by 3 bases, with 15 bases between them. Germline V gene lookup returns CDR1 MNHNS and CDR2 SASEGT. This CDR3 region has 16 residues.

The gene calls are TRBV10-3 and TRBJ2-1; TRBD1 aligns across 7 bases. Germline loops: CDR1 ENHRY, CDR2 SYGVKD. The V segment lost 6 bases and the J segment 6 bases; nucleotides outside the gene matches: 5. The CDR3 contains 13 residues. In DNA form, the CDR3 reads TGTGCCATCAGGACTGACAGGGCCAATGAGCAGTTCTTC. It encodes CAIRTDRANEQFF.

V and J are TRBV7-8 and TRBJ1-3; D remains ambiguous. The length of the CDR3 is 16 residues. Germline values: CDR1 SGHVS, CDR2 FQNEAQ. Trimming removed 1 base at V and 0 bases at J, with 10 bases between. CDR3 loop: CASSLGGSYSGNTIYF. The CDR3 nucleotides read TGTGCCAGCAGCTTAGGGGGTAGCTACTCTGGAAACACCATATATTTT. Based on the CDR3 plus reference TRBV7-8 and TRBJ1-3, the full variable domain is GAGVSQSPRYKVAKRGQDVALRCDPISGHVSLFWYQQALGQGPEFLTYFQNEAQLDKSGLPSDRFFAERPEGSVSTLKIQRTQQEDSAVYLCASSLGGSYSGNTIYFGEGSWLTVV.

The table lists this clone with a count of one. The chain joins TRBV9 to TRBJ1-2, with 8 nucleotides matching TRBD1. Trimming at V came to 3 bases and at J to 6 bases, leaving 7 bases not matched to a gene. In germline, CDR1 is SGDLS, CDR2 YYNGEE. The CDR3 consists of 14 residues. CDR3 in DNA: TGTGCCAGCAGCGCGTGGACAGGGACCGATGGCTACACCTTC. Its protein is CASSAWTGTDGYTF.

The CDR3 coding sequence is TGTGCCAGTAATTGGGAAACGATCAATCAGCCCCAGCATTTT. This codes for CASNWETINQPQHF. This chain uses TRBV19 with TRBJ1-5; no reliable D call. This CDR3 is 14 amino acids long. V lost 7 bases, J lost 3 bases, and 13 bases lay in between. The germline CDR1 and CDR2 sequences are LNHDA and SQIVND (reference sequence).

There are a few counts of this clone. The CDR3 is CASRKGGEYTEAFF. CDR3 sequence (DNA): TGCGCCAGCAGGAAGGGGGGAGAATACACTGAAGCTTTCTTT. This chain uses TRBV5-1 with TRBJ1-1; weak D call: TRBD1 (6 bases). CDR3 length: 14 residues. Germline V lookup: CDR1 SGHRS, CDR2 YFSETQ. V lost 5 bases to trimming and J lost 3 bases, with 14 bases between them.

The chain recombines TRBV9 with TRBJ2-5, with 11 positions matching TRBD2. This CDR3 is 15 amino acids long. With 0 bases clipped from V and 4 bases from J, the junction kept 2 bases outside the gene matches. Germline CDR1 is SGDLS and CDR2 is YYNGEE. CDR3 coding DNA: TGTGCCAGCAGCGTAGCCGGGACTAGCGGAGAGACCCAGTACTTC. Residues: CASSVAGTSGETQYF.

The chain links TRBV30 to TRBJ2-4, with TRBD1 identical over 12 bases. The germline V gene encodes CDR1 GTSNPN and CDR2 SVGIG (reference sequence). This CDR3 has 17 residues. V was pared by 3 bases and J by 7 bases, with 13 bases of the junction left unmatched. The CDR3 bases are TGTGCCTGGAGCGCCTCCCCTCGGGACAGGGGGCGGAACATTCAGTACTTC. Its protein product is CAWSASPRDRGRNIQYF.

V gene TRBV14 combines with J gene TRBJ2-5, with D tentatively TRBD1 or TRBD2 (5 bases each). Germline-derived CDR1 and CDR2 are SGHDN and FVKESK. V was trimmed by 2 bases and J by 1 base, leaving 11 bases between them. The CDR3 length is 15 residues. The CDR3 sequence is CASSQYEGPQETQYF. DNA of the CDR3: TGTGCCAGCAGCCAATATGAGGGGCCCCAAGAGACCCAGTACTTC.

This chain links TRBV7-9 with TRBJ2-7; 9 positions match TRBD1. Germline V gene sequence: CDR1 SEHNR, CDR2 FQNEAQ (reference sequence). CDR3 size: 14 residues. Germline trimming cut 7 bases from V and 4 bases from J; bases unmatched to any gene: 8. The CDR3 DNA sequence: TGTGCCAGCACCTTTGGGACAGGGCCATACGAGCAGTACTTC. It codes for CASTFGTGPYEQYF. Full variable domain (remainder filled in from reference TRBV7-9 and TRBJ2-7): DTGVSQNPRHKITKRGQNVTFRCDPISEHNRLYWYRQTLGQGPEFLTYFQNEAQLEKSRLLSDRFSAERPKGSFSTLEIQRTEQGDSAMYLCASTFGTGPYEQYFGPGTRLTVT.